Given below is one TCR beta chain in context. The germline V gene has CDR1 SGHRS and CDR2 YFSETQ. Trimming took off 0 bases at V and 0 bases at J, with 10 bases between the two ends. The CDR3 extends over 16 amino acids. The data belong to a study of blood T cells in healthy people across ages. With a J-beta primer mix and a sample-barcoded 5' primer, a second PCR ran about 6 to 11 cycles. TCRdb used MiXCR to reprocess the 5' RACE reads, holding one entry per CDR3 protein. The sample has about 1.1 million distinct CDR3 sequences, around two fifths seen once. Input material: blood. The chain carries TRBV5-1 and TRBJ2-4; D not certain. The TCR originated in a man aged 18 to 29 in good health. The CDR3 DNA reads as TGCGCCAGCAGCTTGGAAGGGAACCTAGCCAAAAACATTCAGTACTTC. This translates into CASSLEGNLAKNIQYF.